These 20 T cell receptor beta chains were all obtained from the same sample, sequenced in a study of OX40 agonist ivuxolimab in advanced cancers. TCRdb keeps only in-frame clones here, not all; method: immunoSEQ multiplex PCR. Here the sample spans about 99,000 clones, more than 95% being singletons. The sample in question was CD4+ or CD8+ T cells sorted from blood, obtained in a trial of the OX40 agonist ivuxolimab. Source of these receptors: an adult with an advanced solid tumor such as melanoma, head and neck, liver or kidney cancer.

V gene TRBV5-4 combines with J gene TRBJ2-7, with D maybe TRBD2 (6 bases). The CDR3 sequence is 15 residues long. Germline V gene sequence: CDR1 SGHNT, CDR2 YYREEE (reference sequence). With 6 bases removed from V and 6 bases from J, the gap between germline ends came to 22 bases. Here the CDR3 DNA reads TGTGCCAGCATGCCAGGGACTGCTAACGAACTCGAGCAGTACTTC. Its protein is CASMPGTANELEQYF.

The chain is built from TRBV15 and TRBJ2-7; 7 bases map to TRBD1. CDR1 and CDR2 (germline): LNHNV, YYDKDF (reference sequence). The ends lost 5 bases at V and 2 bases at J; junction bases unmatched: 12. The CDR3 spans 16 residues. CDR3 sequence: CATSSRKGGETYEQYF. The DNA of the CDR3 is TGTGCCACCAGCTCCCGAAAAGGGGGCGAGACCTACGAGCAGTACTTC.

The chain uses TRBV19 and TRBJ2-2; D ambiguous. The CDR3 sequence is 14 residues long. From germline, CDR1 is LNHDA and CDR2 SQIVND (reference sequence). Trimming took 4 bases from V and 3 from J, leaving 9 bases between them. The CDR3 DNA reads TGTGCCAGTAGTACCGATTGGGACACCGGGGAGCTGTTTTTT. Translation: CASSTDWDTGELFF.

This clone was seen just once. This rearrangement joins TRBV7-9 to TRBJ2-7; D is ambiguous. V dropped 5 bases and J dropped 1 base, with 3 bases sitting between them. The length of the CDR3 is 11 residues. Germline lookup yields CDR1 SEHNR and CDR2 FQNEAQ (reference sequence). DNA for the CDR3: TGTGCCAGCAGCCCGTCCTACGAGCAGTACTTC. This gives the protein CASSPSYEQYF.

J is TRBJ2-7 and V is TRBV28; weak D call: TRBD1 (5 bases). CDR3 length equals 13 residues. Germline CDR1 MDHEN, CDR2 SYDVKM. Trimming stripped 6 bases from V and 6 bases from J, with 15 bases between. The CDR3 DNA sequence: TGTGCCAGCAGCCTTGGCCTAAGGGGCGAGCAGTACTTC. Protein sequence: CASSLGLRGEQYF.

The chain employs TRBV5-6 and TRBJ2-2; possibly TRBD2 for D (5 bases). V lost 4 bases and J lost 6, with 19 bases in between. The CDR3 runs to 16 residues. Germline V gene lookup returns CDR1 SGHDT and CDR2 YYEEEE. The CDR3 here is CASSPGVGGSAGELFF. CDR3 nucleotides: TGTGCCAGCAGCCCCGGGGTTGGCGGGTCCGCCGGGGAGCTGTTTTTT.

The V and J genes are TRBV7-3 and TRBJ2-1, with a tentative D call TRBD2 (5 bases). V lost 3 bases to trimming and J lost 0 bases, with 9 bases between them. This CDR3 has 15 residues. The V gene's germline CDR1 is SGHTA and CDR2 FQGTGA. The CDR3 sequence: CASSLDFSSYNEQFF. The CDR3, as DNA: TGTGCCAGCAGCTTGGACTTCAGCTCCTACAATGAGCAGTTCTTC.

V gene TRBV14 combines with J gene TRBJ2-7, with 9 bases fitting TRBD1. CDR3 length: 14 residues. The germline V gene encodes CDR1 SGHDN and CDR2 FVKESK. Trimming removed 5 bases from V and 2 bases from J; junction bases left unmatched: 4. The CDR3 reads CASSSGTGTYEQYF. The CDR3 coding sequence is TGTGCCAGCAGCTCCGGGACAGGGACCTACGAGCAGTACTTC.

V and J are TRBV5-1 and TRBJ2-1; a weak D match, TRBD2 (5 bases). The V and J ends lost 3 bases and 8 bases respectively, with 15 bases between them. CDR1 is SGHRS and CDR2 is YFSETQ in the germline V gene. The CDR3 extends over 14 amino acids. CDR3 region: CASSSNLAGDEQFF. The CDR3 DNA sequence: TGCGCCAGCAGCTCGAACCTAGCTGGGGATGAGCAGTTCTTC. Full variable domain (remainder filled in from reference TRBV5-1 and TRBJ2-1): KAGVTQTPRYLIKTRGQQVTLSCSPISGHRSVSWYQQTPGQGLQFLFEYFSETQRNKGNFPGRFSGRQFSNSRSEMNVSTLELGDSALYLCASSSNLAGDEQFFGPGTRLTVL.

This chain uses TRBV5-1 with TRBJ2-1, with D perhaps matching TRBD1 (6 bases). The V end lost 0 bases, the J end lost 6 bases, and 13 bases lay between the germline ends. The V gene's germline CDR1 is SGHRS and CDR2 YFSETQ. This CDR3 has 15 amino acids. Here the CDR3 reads CASSLDRATVNEQFF. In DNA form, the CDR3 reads TGCGCCAGCAGCTTGGACAGGGCGACGGTCAATGAGCAGTTCTTC.

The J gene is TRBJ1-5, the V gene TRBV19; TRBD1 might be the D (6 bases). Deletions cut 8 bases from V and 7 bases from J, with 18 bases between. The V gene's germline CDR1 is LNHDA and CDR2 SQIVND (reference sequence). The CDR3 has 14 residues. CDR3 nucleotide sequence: TGTGCCAGTTCCTCCTACAGGGAAGGACAGCCCCAGCATTTT. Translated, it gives CASSSYREGQPQHF. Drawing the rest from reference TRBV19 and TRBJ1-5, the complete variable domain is DGGITQSPKYLFRKEGQNVTLSCEQNLNHDAMYWYRQDPGQGLRLIYYSQIVNDFQKGDIAEGYSVSREKKESFPLTVTSAQKNPTAFYLCASSSYREGQPQHFGDGTRLSIL.

CDR3 in amino acids: CASSQTSGQETQYF. The CDR3 nucleotides are TGTGCCAGCAGCCAGACTAGCGGACAAGAGACCCAGTACTTC. The chain combines TRBV7-6 with TRBJ2-5; TRBD2 matches at 9 bases. Germline trimming cut 5 bases from V and 2 bases from J; bases unmatched to any gene: 3. Germline V gene lookup returns CDR1 SGHVS and CDR2 FNYEAQ. The length of the CDR3 is 14 residues.

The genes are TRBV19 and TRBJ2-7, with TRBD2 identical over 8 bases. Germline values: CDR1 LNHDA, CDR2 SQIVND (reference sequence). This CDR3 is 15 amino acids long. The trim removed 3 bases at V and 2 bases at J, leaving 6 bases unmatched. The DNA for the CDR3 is TGTGCCAGTAGTATTGAGAGCGGGGGCCCCTACGAGCAGTACTTC. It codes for CASSIESGGPYEQYF.

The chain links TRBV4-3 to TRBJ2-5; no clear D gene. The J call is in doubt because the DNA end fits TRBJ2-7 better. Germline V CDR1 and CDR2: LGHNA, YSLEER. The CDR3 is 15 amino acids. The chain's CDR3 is CASSQDGYATYEQYF. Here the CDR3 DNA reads TGCGCCAGCAGCCAAGACGGTTACGCCACCTACGAGCAGTACTTC.

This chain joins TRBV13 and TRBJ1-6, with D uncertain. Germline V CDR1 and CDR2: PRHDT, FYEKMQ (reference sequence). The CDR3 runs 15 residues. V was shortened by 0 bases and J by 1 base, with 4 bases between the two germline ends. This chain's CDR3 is CASSLGGSYNSPLHF. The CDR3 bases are TGTGCCAGCAGCTTAGGGGGTTCCTATAATTCACCCCTCCACTTT.

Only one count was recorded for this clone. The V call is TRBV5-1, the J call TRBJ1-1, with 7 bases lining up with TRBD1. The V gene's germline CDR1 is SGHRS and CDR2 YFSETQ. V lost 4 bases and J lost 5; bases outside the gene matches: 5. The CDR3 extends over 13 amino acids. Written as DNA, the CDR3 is TGCGCCAGCAGCGCGTTCAGGGGGACTGAAGCTTTCTTT. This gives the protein CASSAFRGTEAFF.

The CDR3 nucleotides read TGCGCCAGCAGTGAGAGTGGAGGTTCGAATTCACCCCTCCACTTT. Translating gives CASSESGGSNSPLHF. The V gene is TRBV10-1, the J gene TRBJ1-6; D not certain. V lost 2 bases and J 7 bases, leaving 12 bases between the germline ends. Germline V gene sequence: CDR1 WNHNN, CDR2 SYGVQD (reference sequence). The CDR3 is made up of 15 amino acids.

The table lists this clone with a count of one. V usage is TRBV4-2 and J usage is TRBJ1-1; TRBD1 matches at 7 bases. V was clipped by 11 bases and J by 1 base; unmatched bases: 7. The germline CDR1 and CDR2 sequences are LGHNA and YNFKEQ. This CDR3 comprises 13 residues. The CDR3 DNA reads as TGTGCCGGGCGGGACAGCCCGAACACTGAAGCTTTCTTT. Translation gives CAGRDSPNTEAFF.

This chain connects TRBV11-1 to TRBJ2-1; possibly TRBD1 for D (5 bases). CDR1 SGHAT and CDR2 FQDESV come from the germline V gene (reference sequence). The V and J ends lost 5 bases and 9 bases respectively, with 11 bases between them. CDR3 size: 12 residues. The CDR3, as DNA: TGTGCCAGCAGCCAGCAGGGTGTTGAGCAGTTCTTC. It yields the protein CASSQQGVEQFF.

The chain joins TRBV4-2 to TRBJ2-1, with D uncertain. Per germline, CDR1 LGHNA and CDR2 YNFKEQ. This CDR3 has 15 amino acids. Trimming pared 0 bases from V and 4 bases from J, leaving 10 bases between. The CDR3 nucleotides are TGTGCCAGCAGCCAAGATTTAGGCTCGTACAATGAGCAGTTCTTC. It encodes CASSQDLGSYNEQFF.